Sequencing of this T cell receptor (beta chain) was carried out in a study of siplizumab effects on memory and regulatory T cells. Points from the study as a whole: Unstimulated naive T cells seemed to show more diversity than memory cells did, and they also seemed to be among the major contributors to the alloresponse. Whether proliferating Tregs in siplizumab cultures suppress was not functionally confirmed. Unstimulated subsets captured only a minor fraction of alloreactive clones. Significant reduction of alloreactive sequences traceable to unstimulated CD4+ memory cells was observed with siplizumab.

V lost 6 bases, J lost 5 bases, and 16 bases lay in between. Germline CDR1 reads KGHSH; CDR2 reads LQKENI. CDR3 size: 14 residues. Clones were sequenced by immunoSEQ multiplex PCR, and TCRdb holds only the in-frame ones, with some missing. This table holds some 100,000 clones, about nine tenths found once. As for this clone: Its antigen remains unidentified.

Sequencing was performed on CD4+ T cells sorted from blood. V and J are TRBV18 and TRBJ2-5; D may match TRBD1 or TRBD2 (5 bases each). This receptor was identified in a human donor in good health. Some clones in this sample may be carry-over from other donors' samples. CDR3 DNA: TGTGCCAGCTCCCCCGGGACCTCCTCGGAGACCCAGTACTTC. Amino acids: CASSPGTSSETQYF.